One sample yielded the 31 T cell receptor beta chains listed below, sequenced in a study of blood T cell repertoires in COVID-19. The data were produced by immunoSEQ multiplex PCR, yet TCRdb's version contains in-frame clones alone and is incomplete. The data show around 310,000 clones, with roughly 90% seen just once and 6.8% held by the top ten. The sequenced sample was peripheral blood. These receptors originate from a woman in her twenties or thirties with COVID-19, enrolled during active disease.

The genes are TRBV30 and TRBJ1-2; tentatively, D is TRBD1 (5 bases). The germline gives CDR1 GTSNPN, CDR2 SVGIG (reference sequence). This CDR3 has 11 residues. V lost 2 bases, J lost 7 bases, and 8 bases lay in between. The CDR3 sequence is CAWSWTRGYTF. CDR3 in DNA: TGTGCCTGGAGTTGGACACGTGGCTACACCTTC.

The V call is TRBV11-3, the J call TRBJ2-7; no firm D call. CDR3 length: 14 residues. Germline V gene lookup returns CDR1 SGHNT and CDR2 YENEEA. V was trimmed by 5 bases and J by 6 bases, leaving 17 bases between them. DNA for the CDR3: TGTGCCAGCAGCCTTGGGTTAGCTGCCTCCGAGCAGTACTTC. Its protein product is CASSLGLAASEQYF.

The V call is TRBV9, the J call TRBJ2-3; maybe TRBD1 (5 bases). Trimming pared 4 bases from V and 0 bases from J, leaving 15 bases between. This CDR3 has 16 residues. Germline V gene sequence: CDR1 SGDLS, CDR2 YYNGEE. The CDR3 region has the DNA TGTGCCAGCAGCCCCCTTAGGGGTTATAGCACAGATACGCAGTATTTT. Translating it yields CASSPLRGYSTDTQYF.

The rearrangement joins TRBV10-3 to TRBJ2-1; 7 bases align to TRBD2. The germline gives CDR1 ENHRY, CDR2 SYGVKD. J was trimmed by 5 bases and V by 2 bases; bases with no gene match: 9. CDR3 length: 16 residues. CDR3 DNA sequence: TGTGCCATCAGTGAGAGTTGGGCTAGCGGAAACAATGAGCAGTTCTTC. It encodes CAISESWASGNNEQFF.

V gene TRBV3-1 (or the pseudogene TRBV3-2) combines with J gene TRBJ2-2, with D hard to call. Between the trimmed V and J ends, which lost 6 bases and 6 bases, there was a span of 11 bases. The CDR3 is 13 residues long. Germline CDR1 and CDR2: LGHDT and YNNKEL (reference sequence). The CDR3 region has the DNA TGTGCCAGCAGTTCGCAGGTCCCCGGGGAGCTGTTTTTT. Residues: CASSSQVPGELFF.

This chain joins TRBV3-1 (or the pseudogene TRBV3-2) and TRBJ2-2; D is uncertain. This CDR3 comprises 12 residues. Trimming pared 6 bases from V and 1 base from J, leaving 3 bases between. Germline V gene sequence: CDR1 LGHDT, CDR2 YNNKEL (reference sequence). The CDR3 here is CASSRNTGELFF. The CDR3, as DNA: TGTGCCAGCAGTCGGAACACCGGGGAGCTGTTTTTT.

The CDR3 here is CASLDRAAEAFF. The CDR3 bases are TGTGCCAGTCTCGACAGGGCCGCTGAAGCTTTCTTT. The chain is built from TRBV19 and TRBJ1-1; 7 bases agree with TRBD1. The V segment lost 8 bases and the J segment 6 bases; nucleotides outside the gene matches: 6. The CDR3 loop spans 12 amino acids. Germline V gene lookup returns CDR1 LNHDA and CDR2 SQIVND (reference sequence).

The chain carries TRBV28 and TRBJ1-5, with 9 nucleotides matching TRBD1. This CDR3 spans 13 amino acids. Per the germline V gene, CDR1 is MDHEN and CDR2 is SYDVKM. The J segment lost 9 bases and the V segment lost 5 bases, leaving 5 bases of the junction unmatched. Here the CDR3 DNA reads TGTGCCAGCAGTCCCACAGGGGGCGCGCCCCAGCATTTT. Its translation is CASSPTGGAPQHF.

The chain's CDR3 is CASSVLTSGSTDTQYF. In nucleotides, the CDR3 is TGTGCCAGTAGTGTGCTGACTAGCGGGAGCACAGATACGCAGTATTTT. This chain links TRBV19 with TRBJ2-3; TRBD2 matches at 10 bases. This CDR3 spans 16 amino acids. CDR1 LNHDA and CDR2 SQIVND come from the germline V gene (reference sequence). The V gene end was trimmed by 5 bases and the J gene end by 0 bases; junction bases not matched to a gene: 5.

V usage is TRBV14 and J usage is TRBJ1-3, with D maybe TRBD1 (6 bases). Germline CDR1 SGHDN, CDR2 FVKESK. Trimming shortened V by 4 bases and J by 0 bases, and 10 bases separated the two germline ends. The CDR3 spans 15 residues. The CDR3 here is CASSPAGVSGNTIYF. The CDR3 region has the DNA TGTGCCAGCAGCCCTGCAGGGGTCTCTGGAAACACCATATATTTT.

The chain employs TRBV5-1 and TRBJ2-3; 16 bases line up with TRBD2. Germline CDR1 SGHRS, CDR2 YFSETQ. The trim removed 4 bases at V and 3 bases at J, leaving 11 bases unmatched. The CDR3 is 19 amino acids. The CDR3 loop is CASSTGLAGGSRMTDTQYF. The CDR3 coding sequence is TGCGCCAGCAGCACGGGACTAGCGGGAGGGAGCCGTATGACAGATACGCAGTATTTT.

This rearrangement joins TRBV27 to TRBJ1-5; TRBD1 might be the D (5 bases). The germline V and J ends were trimmed by 8 bases and 0 bases, with 11 bases remaining between them. Germline-derived CDR1 and CDR2 are MNHEY and SMNVEV (reference sequence). This CDR3 comprises 14 residues. The CDR3 DNA is TGTGCCAGCGGATACGGGGGTAGCAATCAGCCCCAGCATTTT. Its translation is CASGYGGSNQPQHF.

The V and J genes are TRBV4-1 and TRBJ2-2; a possible D gene is TRBD1 (6 bases). CDR3 length: 17 amino acids. The V and J ends lost 3 bases and 0 bases respectively, with 14 bases between them. Per germline, CDR1 MGHRA and CDR2 YSYEKL. CDR3 protein: CASSHDPTGANTGELFF. The CDR3 DNA reads TGCGCCAGCAGCCACGACCCGACAGGCGCGAACACCGGGGAGCTGTTTTTT.

J is TRBJ2-1 and V is TRBV15; a possible D gene is TRBD2 (5 bases). Germline V gene lookup returns CDR1 LNHNV and CDR2 YYDKDF (reference sequence). CDR3 size: 14 residues. The V and J ends lost 8 bases and 3 bases respectively, with 14 bases between them. The CDR3 loop is CATAPPGIYNEQFF. The CDR3 bases are TGTGCCACCGCCCCTCCGGGGATCTACAATGAGCAGTTCTTC.

The rearrangement links TRBV15 to TRBJ1-5, with D possibly being TRBD1 (6 bases). Germline values: CDR1 LNHNV, CDR2 YYDKDF (reference sequence). V dropped 0 bases and J dropped 4 bases, with 13 bases sitting between them. This CDR3 contains 16 residues. CDR3 sequence reads: CATSRDRTALNQPQHF. In nucleotides, the CDR3 is TGTGCCACCAGCAGAGATCGGACAGCCTTGAATCAGCCCCAGCATTTT. The whole variable domain, remainder taken from reference TRBV15 and TRBJ1-5, is DAMVIQNPRYQVTQFGKPVTLSCSQTLNHNVMYWYQQKSSQAPKLLFHYYDKDFNNEADTPDNFQSRRPNTSFCFLDIRSPGLGDTAMYLCATSRDRTALNQPQHFGDGTRLSIL.

This chain joins TRBV7-2 and TRBJ2-7; 7 nucleotides align to TRBD1. Germline CDR1 and CDR2: SGHTA and FQGNSA. The V and J ends lost 1 base and 2 bases, in that order; junction bases with no gene match: 5. The CDR3 totals 15 residues. The CDR3 bases are TGTGCCAGCAGCTTAGTGAGGGGACAGACCTACGAGCAGTACTTC. It specifies CASSLVRGQTYEQYF.

The chain combines TRBV10-3 with TRBJ2-1, with TRBD2 matching over 9 bases. After removal of 4 bases from V and 6 bases from J, the junction contained 4 bases not matched to a gene. This CDR3 has 14 amino acids. Germline V gene data show CDR1 as ENHRY and CDR2 as SYGVKD. The CDR3 sequence is CAISGLAGRNEQFF. As DNA, the CDR3 is TGTGCCATCAGTGGGCTAGCGGGGCGCAATGAGCAGTTCTTC.

V gene TRBV30 combines with J gene TRBJ2-7; 7 bases line up with TRBD1. Germline assignment: CDR1 GTSNPN and CDR2 SVGIG (reference sequence). The CDR3 spans 12 residues. V shed 3 bases and J 4 bases; nucleotides not matched to a gene: 3. CDR3 amino acids: CAWRTQGYEQYF. DNA of the CDR3: TGTGCCTGGAGAACACAGGGGTACGAGCAGTACTTC.

This clone was counted once. In DNA, the CDR3 is TGTGCCAGCAGCCCCTTTAGCGGGAGCGGCTACGAGCAGTACTTC. This translates into CASSPFSGSGYEQYF. J is TRBJ2-7 and V is TRBV7-3, with TRBD2 matching 9 bases. The CDR3 is 15 residues long. CDR1 and CDR2 (germline): SGHTA, FQGTGA. Trimming at V came to 5 bases and at J to 3 bases, leaving 8 bases not matched to a gene.

Points on this clone: The same CDR3 also results from other DNA sequences found in this sample. The gene calls are TRBV4-1 and TRBJ1-1, with unresolved D. This CDR3 spans 14 amino acids. Per germline, CDR1 MGHRA and CDR2 YSYEKL. V gave up 0 bases and J gave up 2 bases, with 7 bases separating them. In DNA, the CDR3 is TGCGCCAGCAGCCAAGATAGCCCAAACACTGAAGCTTTCTTT. Its protein product is CASSQDSPNTEAFF.

J is TRBJ1-1 and V is TRBV30; D call uncertain. Germline-derived CDR1 and CDR2 are GTSNPN and SVGIG (reference sequence). The V end was cut by 3 bases, the J end by 6 bases, with 8 bases between. The CDR3 consists of 11 residues. CDR3 loop: CAWSPLAEAFF. CDR3 DNA: TGTGCCTGGAGCCCTCTAGCTGAAGCTTTCTTT.

V gene TRBV18 combines with J gene TRBJ1-3, with D uncertain. The CDR3 runs 15 residues. CDR1 is KGHSH and CDR2 is LQKENI in the germline V gene. V gave up 6 bases and J gave up 0 bases, with 12 bases separating them. CDR3 residues: CASSPGGYSGNTIYF. CDR3 bases: TGTGCCAGCTCCCCCGGCGGTTACTCTGGAAACACCATATATTTT.

This rearrangement joins TRBV5-6 to TRBJ1-2, with TRBD1 as a possible D gene (5 bases). This CDR3 has 15 amino acids. Trimming took off 1 base at V and 4 bases at J, with 14 bases between the two ends. CDR1 is SGHDT and CDR2 is YYEEEE in the germline V gene. The CDR3 reads CASSLYVRGGYGYTF. The DNA for the CDR3 is TGTGCCAGCAGCTTGTACGTGAGGGGAGGCTATGGCTACACCTTC. Variable domain in full (rest from reference TRBV5-6 and TRBJ1-2): DAGVTQSPTHLIKTRGQQVTLRCSPKSGHDTVSWYQQALGQGPQFIFQYYEEEERQRGNFPDRFSGHQFPNYSSELNVNALLLGDSALYLCASSLYVRGGYGYTFGSGTRLTVV.

As DNA, the CDR3 is TGCGCCAGCAGCCCGGTCGCAGCGGTCACTGAAGCTTTCTTT. The encoded protein is CASSPVAAVTEAFF. This sequence joins TRBV5-1 and TRBJ1-1; D remains ambiguous. The V gene lost 4 bases and the J gene lost 4 bases, with 14 bases spanning the gap. The CDR3 is 14 residues long. CDR1 is SGHRS, CDR2 YFSETQ, per germline.

With respect to this clone: One end of the junction fails to match germline, which may point to a read error. This chain links TRBV5-1 with TRBJ1-4, with TRBD1 matching over 7 bases. CDR3 length: 15 residues. CDR1 is SGHRS and CDR2 is YFSETQ in the germline V gene. CDR3 in DNA: TGCGCCAGCAGCTCGGCCGGGACAGCATATGAAAGACTGTTTTTT. It translates to CASSSAGTAYERLFF.

This clone was detected only once. The chain employs TRBV18 and TRBJ2-2; tentatively, D is TRBD1 (6 bases). The V gene lost 4 bases and the J gene lost 6 bases, with 21 bases spanning the gap. Per the germline V gene, CDR1 is KGHSH and CDR2 is LQKENI. This CDR3 comprises 17 residues. This chain's CDR3 is CASSLQTGTLLAGELFF. The CDR3, as DNA: TGTGCCAGCTCACTCCAAACCGGGACACTGTTGGCCGGGGAGCTGTTTTTT.

This chain joins TRBV14 and TRBJ2-5; D call uncertain. Looked up from germline, CDR1 is SGHDN and CDR2 is FVKESK. The CDR3 covers 14 residues. The V end was cut by 1 base, the J end by 3 bases, with 9 bases between. Here the CDR3 DNA reads TGTGCCAGCAGCCAAGCCCGCAGAAAAGAGACCCAGTACTTC. Protein sequence: CASSQARRKETQYF.

The genes are TRBV29-1 and TRBJ2-3, with 8 bases lining up with TRBD1. CDR1 is SQVTM, CDR2 ANQGSEA, per germline. The V and J ends lost 7 bases and 6 bases, in that order; junction bases with no gene match: 9. CDR3 length: 13 residues. This CDR3 is CSDLTGVTDTQYF. CDR3 DNA: TGCAGCGACCTGACAGGGGTCACGGATACGCAGTATTTT.

For this clone: In the same sample, other DNA sequences code for this CDR3. The genes are TRBV30 and TRBJ2-7; 7 positions agree with TRBD1. V was pared by 0 bases and J by 3 bases, with 2 bases of the junction left unmatched. The CDR3 is 13 amino acids. Per germline, CDR1 GTSNPN and CDR2 SVGIG (reference sequence). The CDR3 loop reads CAWSVNRGYEQYF. CDR3 bases: TGTGCCTGGAGTGTAAACAGGGGCTACGAGCAGTACTTC.

The sample holds many counts of this clone. This sequence joins TRBV4-1 and TRBJ2-7, with 9 bases matching TRBD1. Germline CDR1 reads MGHRA; CDR2 reads YSYEKL. The CDR3 sequence is 15 residues long. V shed 5 bases and J 7 bases; nucleotides not matched to a gene: 12. CDR3 loop: CASSERPGTGFEQYF. The DNA of the CDR3 is TGCGCCAGCAGCGAACGTCCCGGGACAGGGTTTGAGCAGTACTTC.

The gene calls are TRBV5-1 and TRBJ2-7, with a tentative D call TRBD1 (6 bases). Germline V gene sequence: CDR1 SGHRS, CDR2 YFSETQ. Trimming took 5 bases from V and 6 from J, leaving 21 bases between them. The CDR3 sequence is 15 residues long. The CDR3 region has the DNA TGCGCCAGCAGTCGATCCGGGATCACAGGGTCCGAGCAGTACTTC. Its translation: CASSRSGITGSEQYF.